The next 10 T cell receptor beta chains were all read from a single sample in a study of T cell clonality in common variable immunodeficiency. TCRdb's copy holds only in-frame clones and misses some; the assay was immunoSEQ multiplex PCR. The sample presents 40,000 to 45,000 clones, none singletons. Sequenced: peripheral blood mononuclear cells. All receptors come from a person between 18 and 70 years old in good health.

This clone has at least ten counts. Coverage ceases 3 residues before the CDR3 finishes, and the germline J gene fills in the end. This rearrangement joins TRBV7-2 to TRBJ2-1, with TRBD2 matching over 10 bases. The ends lost 3 bases at V and 4 bases at J; junction bases unmatched: 3. The CDR3 extends over 15 amino acids. Germline CDR1 reads SGHTA; CDR2 reads FQGNSA. The CDR3 bases that were read are TGTGCCAGCAGCTTCAGGACTAGCGGATACAATGAG. This gives the protein CASSFRTSGYNE. The entire CDR3 is CASSFRTSGYNEQFF. The full variable domain, completed using reference TRBV7-2 and TRBJ2-1, is GAGVSQSPSNKVTEKGKDVELRCDPISGHTALYWYRQSLGQGLEFLIYFQGNSAPDKSGLPSDRFSAERTGGSVSTLTIQRTQQEDSAVYLCASSFRTSGYNEQFFGPGTRLTVL.

Comments on this clone: The sequenced fragment ends 3 residues before the CDR3 boundary, so the rest is inferred from the germline J gene. This chain uses TRBV7-9 with TRBJ1-1; D is uncertain. There are 13 residues in the CDR3. Trimming took 3 bases from V and 3 from J, leaving 8 bases between them. The germline CDR1 and CDR2 sequences are SEHNR and FQNEAQ (reference sequence). CDR3 amino acids: CASSFRSYTEAFF. The covered CDR3 bases are TGTGCCAGCAGCTTCCGGTCCTACACTGAA.

This clone appeared many times. The CDR3 end is not reached by the read, which stops 3 residues before it; the germline J gene fills it in. V gene TRBV18 combines with J gene TRBJ2-1; D ambiguous. Germline CDR1 KGHSH, CDR2 LQKENI. The CDR3 has 12 residues. Trimming pared 5 bases from V and 7 bases from J, leaving 9 bases between. Partial CDR3 DNA: TGTGCCAGCTCAAAAACCCAGAATGAG. It translates to CASSKTQNE. The whole CDR3 region reads CASSKTQNEQFF.

The sample holds many counts of this clone. Read coverage stops 3 residues before the CDR3 terminus; the germline J gene supplies the remainder. The V gene is TRBV5-1, the J gene TRBJ1-5; TRBD1 might be the D (5 bases). CDR1 and CDR2 from the germline V gene are SGHRS and YFSETQ. This CDR3 is built from 14 residues. Trimming took off 1 base at V and 3 bases at J, with 8 bases between the two ends. Incomplete CDR3 DNA: TGCGCCAGCAGCTTGACAGGCCCCAATCAGCCC. It encodes CASSLTGPNQP. The CDR3 in its entirety is CASSLTGPNQPQHF.

This clone was counted many times. The CDR3 is CASSQSGQAEQYF. The sequenced CDR3 bases are TGCGCCAGCAGCCAAAGCGGGCAGGCCGAG. This chain links TRBV4-1 with TRBJ2-7, with D maybe TRBD2 (6 bases). Sequencing ends 3 residues short of the CDR3 end; the germline J gene provides the rest. V was trimmed by 2 bases and J by 6 bases, leaving 11 bases between them. From germline, CDR1 is MGHRA and CDR2 YSYEKL. The CDR3 has 13 amino acids.

The sample holds many counts of this clone. The read gets to within 3 residues of the CDR3 end, and the germline J gene fills in the rest. The chain links TRBV28 to TRBJ1-2; no clear D. The CDR3 contains 16 residues. Germline V gene lookup returns CDR1 MDHEN and CDR2 SYDVKM. V dropped 3 bases and J dropped 4 bases, with 18 bases sitting between them. The CDR3 DNA, read in part, is TGTGCCAGCAGTTTGCCCTACGCGCAGGCCAGCTATGGC. It encodes CASSLPYAQASYG. The CDR3 reads in full as CASSLPYAQASYGYTF.

This clone was counted many times. The read comes to an end 3 residues before the CDR3 does, leaving the germline J gene to fill in the end. J is TRBJ2-2 and V is TRBV5-1; a possible D gene is TRBD1 (6 bases). Trimming left V 3 bases short and J 3 bases short, with 18 bases between. The CDR3 is 17 amino acids. Germline CDR1 SGHRS, CDR2 YFSETQ. CDR3 amino acids: CASSWRTDGGDTGELFF. CDR3 bases read: TGCGCCAGCAGCTGGAGGACGGATGGGGGCGACACCGGGGAG.

This clone was seen at least ten times. The read gets to within 3 residues of the CDR3 end, and the germline J gene fills in the rest. The chain uses TRBV18 and TRBJ2-3; 9 positions match TRBD2. This CDR3 has 14 residues. Looked up from germline, CDR1 is KGHSH and CDR2 is LQKENI. Trimming at V came to 3 bases and at J to 6 bases, leaving 4 bases not matched to a gene. Partial CDR3 DNA: TGTGCCAGCTCACCGCGGGAGGGCCGGGATACG. This gives the protein CASSPREGRDT. The whole CDR3 protein reads CASSPREGRDTQYF. Full variable domain (missing parts from reference TRBV18 and TRBJ2-3): NAGVMQNPRHLVRRRGQEARLRCSPMKGHSHVYWYRQLPEEGLKFMVYLQKENIIDESGMPKERFSAEFPKEGPSILRIQQVVRGDSAAYFCASSPREGRDTQYFGPGTRLTVL.

This clone was observed at least ten times. The read is 3 residues too short to cover the CDR3 end, so that end is filled in from the germline J gene. This sequence joins TRBV19 and TRBJ2-7; D possibly corresponds to TRBD2 (6 bases). The germline V and J ends were trimmed by 9 bases and 4 bases, with 22 bases remaining between them. Germline V CDR1 and CDR2: LNHDA, SQIVND (reference sequence). CDR3 size: 15 residues. Partial CDR3 DNA: TGTGCCAGCGCACGGCCGGGACTTGGGGGGTACGAG. Its protein is CASARPGLGGYE. The whole CDR3 protein is CASARPGLGGYEQYF.

This clone was seen ten or more times. The read finishes 3 residues shy of the CDR3 end, and the germline J gene is used to complete it. The genes are TRBV20-1 and TRBJ2-7; TRBD2 matches at 12 bases. This CDR3 has 18 residues. Germline-derived CDR1 and CDR2 are DFQATT and SNEGSKA (reference sequence). J gave up 0 bases and V 0 bases, and 9 bases lay outside the gene matches. The CDR3 sequence: CSARDPGLAGISSYEQYF. The CDR3 DNA, read in part, is TGCAGTGCTAGAGATCCGGGACTAGCGGGTATAAGCTCCTACGAG.